Sequencing of this T cell receptor beta chain was carried out in a study of cytomegalovirus exposure and HLA in healthy donors. Broader study findings: Associated with cytomegalovirus, according to the listing, were 170 or so TCR beta chains. In a later analysis, HLA-associated TCR beta chains were more clonally expanded than equally common others. Reports described diagnosis of cytomegalovirus status by the classifier as highly specific and sensitive.

A note on this clone: Its antigen is as yet unknown.

Germline values: CDR1 MNHEY, CDR2 SMNVEV (reference sequence). The CDR3 sequence is 15 residues long. V was pared by 3 bases and J by 0 bases, with 3 bases of the junction left unmatched. The PCR used 60 Vbeta and 13 Jbeta primers. The assay was immunoSEQ multiplex PCR, and TCRdb's table has in-frame clones only and misses some. The data contain 150,000 to 200,000 clones, 65% to 80% of them singletons. This rearrangement joins TRBV27 to TRBJ2-7; 9 bases match TRBD1. This receptor was taken from a male donor in good health and CMV-seronegative. What was sequenced was PBMCs. Written as DNA, the CDR3 is TGTGCCAGCAGTTTGGGGACAGGGCACTCCTACGAGCAGTACTTC. Translating it yields CASSLGTGHSYEQYF.